This section outlines one T cell receptor (beta chain) sequence together with its context. The antigen is undetermined. This entry belongs to a study of cytomegalovirus exposure and HLA in healthy donors. This PCR relied on a set of 60 Vbeta primers and 13 Jbeta primers. Profiled with immunoSEQ multiplex PCR; TCRdb holds only in-frame clones, not every one. Of about 160,000 clones in the sample, roughly 80% are singletons; the top ten hold about 1.9%. The CDR3 is made up of 19 amino acids. Trimming took 0 bases from V and 5 from J; bases not matched to a gene: 16. The V gene's germline CDR1 is KGHSY and CDR2 FQNENV. Study-level results: Later, an analysis showed that TCR beta chains associated with HLA were more clonally expanded than others that were equally common. Roughly even sequencing depth across donors was the assumption behind the presence/absence analyses. Earlier findings revealed that most TCR beta V segments proved productive either about 90% or about 30% of the time.

The sequence derives from a human donor in good health. Sequenced input: PBMCs. The V gene is TRBV16, the J gene TRBJ1-5; 7 bases map to TRBD1. The CDR3 nucleotides read TGTGCCAGCAGCCAATCGCGAGGGGGCGCCGGGACCCTCTATCAGCCCCAGCATTTT. It is translated as CASSQSRGGAGTLYQPQHF.